The present T cell receptor beta chain was sequenced within a study of blood T cell repertoires in COVID-19. Study-wide context: Researchers got acute and convalescent COVID-19 samples from the United States, Italy and Spain. PBMCs, B-cell-depleted T cells, or T cells provided the cDNA or gDNA that made up the material.

As handled by the study authors: Amplification of reference gene primers was used by the study to estimate nucleated cell counts. This table comes from immunoSEQ multiplex PCR, and its TCRdb copy is limited to in-frame clones, with some not included. That table is the source of V, J and clone size, and D and trimming were worked out from the DNA. The data show over 90,000 clones, about 86% seen once. Germline V CDR1 and CDR2: MDHEN, SYDVKM. This CDR3 has 15 residues. J was trimmed by 7 bases and V by 3 bases; bases with no gene match: 8. This TCR was recovered from a woman in her sixties or seventies in a cohort sampled during active or convalescent COVID-19. The chain has TRBV28 and TRBJ2-7; 11 nucleotides agree with TRBD1. The sequencing sample was made of peripheral blood. The CDR3 DNA follows: TGTGCCAGCAGTTTGGTCCGGACAGGGGGCTTTGAGCAGTACTTC. It yields the protein CASSLVRTGGFEQYF.